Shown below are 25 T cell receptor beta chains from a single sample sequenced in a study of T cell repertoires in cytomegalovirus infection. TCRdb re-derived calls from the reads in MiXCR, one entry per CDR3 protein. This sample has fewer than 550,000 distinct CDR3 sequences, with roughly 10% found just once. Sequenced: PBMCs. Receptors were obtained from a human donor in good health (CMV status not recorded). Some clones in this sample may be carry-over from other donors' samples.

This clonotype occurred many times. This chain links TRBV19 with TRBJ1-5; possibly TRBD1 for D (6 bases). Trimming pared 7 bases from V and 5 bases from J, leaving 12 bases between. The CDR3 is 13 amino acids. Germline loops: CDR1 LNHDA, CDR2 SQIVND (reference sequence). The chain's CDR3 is CASTGQRYQPQHF. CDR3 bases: TGTGCCAGTACCGGACAGCGATATCAGCCCCAGCATTTT.

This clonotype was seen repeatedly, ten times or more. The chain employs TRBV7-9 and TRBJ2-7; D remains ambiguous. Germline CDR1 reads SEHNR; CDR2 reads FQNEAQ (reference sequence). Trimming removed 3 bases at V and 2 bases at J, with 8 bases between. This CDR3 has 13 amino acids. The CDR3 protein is CASSFPRAYEQYF. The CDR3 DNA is TGTGCCAGCAGCTTCCCAAGGGCCTACGAGCAGTACTTC.

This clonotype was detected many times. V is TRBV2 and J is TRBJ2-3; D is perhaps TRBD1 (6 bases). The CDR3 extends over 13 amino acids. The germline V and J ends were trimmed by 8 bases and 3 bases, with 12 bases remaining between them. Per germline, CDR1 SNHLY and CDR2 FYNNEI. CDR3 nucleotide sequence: TGTGCCAGCGGGGGCCTGGGTACAGATACGCAGTATTTT. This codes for CASGGLGTDTQYF.

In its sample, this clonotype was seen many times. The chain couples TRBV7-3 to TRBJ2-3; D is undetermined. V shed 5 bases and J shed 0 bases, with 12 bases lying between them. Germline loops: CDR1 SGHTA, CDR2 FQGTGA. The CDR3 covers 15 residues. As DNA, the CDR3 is TGTGCCAGCAGCCACCGGACGGAGAGCACAGATACGCAGTATTTT. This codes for CASSHRTESTDTQYF.

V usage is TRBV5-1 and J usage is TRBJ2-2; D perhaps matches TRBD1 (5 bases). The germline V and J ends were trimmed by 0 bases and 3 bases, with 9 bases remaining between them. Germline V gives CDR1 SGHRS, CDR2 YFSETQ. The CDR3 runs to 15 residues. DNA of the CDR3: TGCGCCAGCAGCTTGGAAGGGGTCGACACCGGGGAGCTGTTTTTT. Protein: CASSLEGVDTGELFF.

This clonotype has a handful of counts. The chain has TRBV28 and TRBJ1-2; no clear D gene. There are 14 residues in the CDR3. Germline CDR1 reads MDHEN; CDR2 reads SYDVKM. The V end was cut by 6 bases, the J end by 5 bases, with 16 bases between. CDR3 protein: CASSPPTSGYGYTF. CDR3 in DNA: TGTGCCAGCAGCCCCCCTACGTCTGGGTATGGCTACACCTTC.

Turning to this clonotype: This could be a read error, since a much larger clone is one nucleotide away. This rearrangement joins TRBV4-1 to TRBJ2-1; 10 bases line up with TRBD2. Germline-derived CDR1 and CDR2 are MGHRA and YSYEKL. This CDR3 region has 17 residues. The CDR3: CPSSQGGSGGALNEQFF. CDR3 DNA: TGCCCCAGCAGCCAAGGGGGAAGCGGGGGGGCCTTGAATGAGCAGTTCTTC.

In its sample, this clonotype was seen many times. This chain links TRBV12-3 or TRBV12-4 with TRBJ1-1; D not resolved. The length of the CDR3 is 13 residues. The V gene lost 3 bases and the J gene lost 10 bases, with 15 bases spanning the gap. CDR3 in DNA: TGTGCCAGCAGTTTTGAGGGAAGGGTAGTAGCTTTCTTT. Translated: CASSFEGRVVAFF.

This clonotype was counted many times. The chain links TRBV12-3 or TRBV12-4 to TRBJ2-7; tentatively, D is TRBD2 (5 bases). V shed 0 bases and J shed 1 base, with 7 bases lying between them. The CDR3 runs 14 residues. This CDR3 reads CASSLAGESYEQYF. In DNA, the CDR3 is TGTGCCAGCAGTTTAGCGGGAGAGTCCTACGAGCAGTACTTC.

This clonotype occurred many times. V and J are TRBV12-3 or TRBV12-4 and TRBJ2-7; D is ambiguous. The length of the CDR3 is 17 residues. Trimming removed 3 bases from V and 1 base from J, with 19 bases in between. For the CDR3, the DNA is TGTGCCAGCAGTTTTTCGCTCACGGCCCAAGGATCCTACGAGCAGTACTTC. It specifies CASSFSLTAQGSYEQYF.

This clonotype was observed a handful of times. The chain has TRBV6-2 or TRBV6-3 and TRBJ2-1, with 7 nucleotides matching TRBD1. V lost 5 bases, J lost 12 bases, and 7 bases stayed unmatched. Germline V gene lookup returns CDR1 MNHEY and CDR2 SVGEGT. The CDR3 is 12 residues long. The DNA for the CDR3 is TGTGCCAGCAGTACAGGGGCGAGGGGGCAGTTCTTC. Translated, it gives CASSTGARGQFF.

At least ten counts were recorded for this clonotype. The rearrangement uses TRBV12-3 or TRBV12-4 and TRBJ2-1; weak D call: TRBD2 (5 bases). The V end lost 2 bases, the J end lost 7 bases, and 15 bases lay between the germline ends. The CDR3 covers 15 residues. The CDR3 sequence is CASSLSPASGNEQFF. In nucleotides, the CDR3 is TGTGCCAGCAGTTTAAGCCCGGCGTCGGGGAATGAGCAGTTCTTC.

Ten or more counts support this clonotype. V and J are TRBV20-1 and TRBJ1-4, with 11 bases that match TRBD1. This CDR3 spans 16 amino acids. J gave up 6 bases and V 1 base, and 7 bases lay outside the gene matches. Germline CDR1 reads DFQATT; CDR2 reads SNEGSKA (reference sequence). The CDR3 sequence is CSARVTGQGAYEKLFF. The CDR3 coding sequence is TGCAGTGCTAGAGTGACAGGACAGGGGGCTTATGAAAAACTGTTTTTT.

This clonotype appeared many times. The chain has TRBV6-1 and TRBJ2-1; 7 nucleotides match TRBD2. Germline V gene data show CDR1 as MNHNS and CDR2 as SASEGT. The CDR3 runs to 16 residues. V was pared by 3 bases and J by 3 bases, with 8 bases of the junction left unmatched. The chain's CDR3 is CASSEEMGGSYNEQFF. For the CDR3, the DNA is TGTGCCAGCAGTGAGGAAATGGGGGGGAGCTACAATGAGCAGTTCTTC.

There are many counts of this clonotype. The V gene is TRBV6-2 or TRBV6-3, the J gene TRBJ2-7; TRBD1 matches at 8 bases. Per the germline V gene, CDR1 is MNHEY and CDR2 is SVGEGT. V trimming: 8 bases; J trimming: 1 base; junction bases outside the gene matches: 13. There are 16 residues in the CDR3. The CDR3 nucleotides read TGTGCCAGCCGCAGCCAGGGGACAGGACTATCCTACGAGCAGTACTTC. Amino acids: CASRSQGTGLSYEQYF.

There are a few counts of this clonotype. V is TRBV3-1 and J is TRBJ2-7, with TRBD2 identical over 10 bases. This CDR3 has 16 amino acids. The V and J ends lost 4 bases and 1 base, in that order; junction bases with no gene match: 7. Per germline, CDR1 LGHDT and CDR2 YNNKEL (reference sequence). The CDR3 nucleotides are TGTGCCAGCAGCCTTGGACTAGCGGTTAATTCCTACGAGCAGTACTTC. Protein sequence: CASSLGLAVNSYEQYF.

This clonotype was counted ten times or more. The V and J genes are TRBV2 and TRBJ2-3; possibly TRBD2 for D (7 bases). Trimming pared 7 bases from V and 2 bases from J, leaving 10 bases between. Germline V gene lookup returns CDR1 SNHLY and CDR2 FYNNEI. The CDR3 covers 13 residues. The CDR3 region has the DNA TGTGCCAGCATAGGGGGGGTCACAGATACGCAGTATTTT. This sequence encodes CASIGGVTDTQYF.

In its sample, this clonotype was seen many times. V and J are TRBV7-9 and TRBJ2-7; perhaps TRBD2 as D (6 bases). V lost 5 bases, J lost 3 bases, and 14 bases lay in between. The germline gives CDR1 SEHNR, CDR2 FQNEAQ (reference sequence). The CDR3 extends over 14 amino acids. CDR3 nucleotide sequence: TGTGCCAGCAGCCGCGGGATACCTAACTACGAGCAGTACTTC. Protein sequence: CASSRGIPNYEQYF.

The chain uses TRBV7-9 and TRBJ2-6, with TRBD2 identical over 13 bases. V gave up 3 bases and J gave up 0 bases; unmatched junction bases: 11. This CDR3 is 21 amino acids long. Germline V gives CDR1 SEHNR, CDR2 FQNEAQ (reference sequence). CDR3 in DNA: TGTGCCAGCAGCTTCGAATACGAAAGACTAGCGGGGGGCTCTGGGGCCAACGTCCTGACTTTC. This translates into CASSFEYERLAGGSGANVLTF.

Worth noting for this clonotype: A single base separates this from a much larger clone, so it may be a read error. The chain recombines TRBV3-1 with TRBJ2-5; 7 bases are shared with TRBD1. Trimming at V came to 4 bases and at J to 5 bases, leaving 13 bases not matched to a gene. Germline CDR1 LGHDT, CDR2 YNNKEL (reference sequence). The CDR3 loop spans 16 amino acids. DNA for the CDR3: TGTGCCAGCAGCCCTCCAAGAGGGGACAGTTGGGAGACCCAGTACTTC. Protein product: CASSPPRGDSWETQYF.

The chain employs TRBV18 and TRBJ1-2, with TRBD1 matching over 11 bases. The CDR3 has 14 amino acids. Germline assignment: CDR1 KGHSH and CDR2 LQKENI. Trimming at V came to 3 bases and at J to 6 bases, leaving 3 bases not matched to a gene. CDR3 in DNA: TGTGCCAGCTCACCTCGGACAGGGGGCCATGGCTACACCTTC. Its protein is CASSPRTGGHGYTF.

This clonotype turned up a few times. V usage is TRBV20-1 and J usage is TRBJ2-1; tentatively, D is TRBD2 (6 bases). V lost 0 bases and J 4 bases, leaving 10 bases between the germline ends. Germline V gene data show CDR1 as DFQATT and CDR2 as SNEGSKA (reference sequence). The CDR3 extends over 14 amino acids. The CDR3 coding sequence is TGCAGTGCTAGAGAGACTAGTGATTACAATGAGCAGTTCTTC. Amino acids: CSARETSDYNEQFF.

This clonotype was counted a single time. CDR3: CAWSVYGTGGSYTEAFF. CDR3 sequence (DNA): TGTGCCTGGAGTGTTTATGGGACAGGGGGCTCCTACACTGAAGCTTTCTTT. The gene calls are TRBV30 and TRBJ1-1; the match to TRBD1 covers 12 bases. The V gene's germline CDR1 is GTSNPN and CDR2 SVGIG (reference sequence). Trimming at V came to 0 bases and at J to 3 bases, leaving 8 bases not matched to a gene. There are 17 residues in the CDR3.

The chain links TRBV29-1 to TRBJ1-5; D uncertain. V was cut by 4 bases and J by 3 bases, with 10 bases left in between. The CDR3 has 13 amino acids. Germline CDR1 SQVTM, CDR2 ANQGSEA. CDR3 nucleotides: TGCAGCGTTGCGGGCAGCCCCAATCAGCCCCAGCATTTT. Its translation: CSVAGSPNQPQHF.

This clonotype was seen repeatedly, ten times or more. CDR3 region: CASSTSSSSYNEQFF. The CDR3 nucleotides read TGTGCCAGTAGTACCAGTTCGAGCTCCTACAATGAGCAGTTCTTC. The rearrangement links TRBV19 to TRBJ2-1; D gene unclear. With 4 bases removed from V and 0 bases from J, the gap between germline ends came to 10 bases. The CDR3 runs to 15 residues. Germline V gene sequence: CDR1 LNHDA, CDR2 SQIVND (reference sequence).